The present TCR beta chain was sequenced within a study of vaccination effects on CD4 cells after COVID-19. The wider study: Cultivation was performed at 1.5 million to 2.5 million PBMC per well with about 9 IU/ml IL-2 and 10 ug/ml peptides added.

Concerning this clone: Its antigen is unknown.

The method was immunoSEQ multiplex PCR; TCRdb's version includes in-frame clones alone and lacks a portion of them. Among approximately 45,000 clones, approximately 74% were seen once, and the ten largest hold 8.6%. The V and J ends lost 2 bases and 0 bases respectively, with 1 base between them. Germline loops: CDR1 SNHLY, CDR2 FYNNEI. This CDR3 comprises 13 residues. General observations from the study: Post-vaccine spike-reactive clones in convalescents were mainly new vaccine-induced clones. Few convalescent patients and no early post-infection timepoints were included in the study.

After less than 11 days in culture, the CD4+ T cells were isolated. This clonotype was obtained from a human donor who had a prior SARS-CoV-2 infection. This chain joins TRBV2 and TRBJ2-2, with unresolved D. Sequences were derived from CD4+ T cells from PBMCs cultured without peptide, sampled before COVID-19 vaccination. This chain's CDR3 is CASSETNTGELFF. The CDR3 nucleotides read TGTGCCAGCAGTGAAACGAACACCGGGGAGCTGTTTTTT.